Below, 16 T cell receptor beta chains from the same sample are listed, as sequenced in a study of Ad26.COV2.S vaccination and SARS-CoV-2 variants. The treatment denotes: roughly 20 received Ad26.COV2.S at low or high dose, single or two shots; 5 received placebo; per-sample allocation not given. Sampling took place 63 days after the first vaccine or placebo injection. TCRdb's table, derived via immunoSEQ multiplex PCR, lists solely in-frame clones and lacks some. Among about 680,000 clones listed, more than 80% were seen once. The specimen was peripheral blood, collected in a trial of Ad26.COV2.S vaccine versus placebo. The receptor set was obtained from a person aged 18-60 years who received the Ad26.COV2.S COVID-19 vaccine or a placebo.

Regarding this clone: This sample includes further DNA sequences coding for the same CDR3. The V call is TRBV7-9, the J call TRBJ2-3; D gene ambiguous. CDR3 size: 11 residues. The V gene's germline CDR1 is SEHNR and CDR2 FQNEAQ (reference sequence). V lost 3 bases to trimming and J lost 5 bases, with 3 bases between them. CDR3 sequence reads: CASSFLDTQYF. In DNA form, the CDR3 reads TGTGCCAGCAGCTTCTTAGATACGCAGTATTTT.

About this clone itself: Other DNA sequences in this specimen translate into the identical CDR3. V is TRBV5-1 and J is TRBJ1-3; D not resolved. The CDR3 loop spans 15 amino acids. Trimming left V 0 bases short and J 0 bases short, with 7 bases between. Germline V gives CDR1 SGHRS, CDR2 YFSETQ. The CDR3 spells CASSLEGSSGNTIYF. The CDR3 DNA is TGCGCCAGCAGCTTGGAAGGGAGCTCTGGAAACACCATATATTTT.

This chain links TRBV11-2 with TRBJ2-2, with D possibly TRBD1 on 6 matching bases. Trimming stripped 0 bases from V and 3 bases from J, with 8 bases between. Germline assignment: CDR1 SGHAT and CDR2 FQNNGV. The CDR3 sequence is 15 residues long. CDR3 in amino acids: CASSLDRGDTGELFF. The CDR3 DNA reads TGTGCCAGCAGCTTAGACAGGGGAGACACCGGGGAGCTGTTTTTT.

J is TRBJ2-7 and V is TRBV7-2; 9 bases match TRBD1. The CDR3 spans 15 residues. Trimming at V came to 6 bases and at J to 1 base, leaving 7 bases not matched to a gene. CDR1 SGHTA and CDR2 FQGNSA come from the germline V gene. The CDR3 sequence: CASRPGTGRSYEQYF. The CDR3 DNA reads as TGTGCCAGCAGACCAGGGACAGGGCGATCCTACGAGCAGTACTTC.

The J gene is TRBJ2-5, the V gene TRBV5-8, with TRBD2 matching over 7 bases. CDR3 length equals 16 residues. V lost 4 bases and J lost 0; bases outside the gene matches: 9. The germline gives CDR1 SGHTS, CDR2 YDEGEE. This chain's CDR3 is CASSRGERGYQETQYF. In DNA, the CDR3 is TGTGCCAGCAGCCGGGGGGAGAGAGGGTACCAAGAGACCCAGTACTTC. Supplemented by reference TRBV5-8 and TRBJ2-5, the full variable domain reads EAGVTQSPTHLIKTRGQQATLRCSPISGHTSVYWYQQALGLGLQFLLWYDEGEERNRGNFPPRFSGRQFPNYSSELNVNALELEDSALYLCASSRGERGYQETQYFGPGTRLLVL.

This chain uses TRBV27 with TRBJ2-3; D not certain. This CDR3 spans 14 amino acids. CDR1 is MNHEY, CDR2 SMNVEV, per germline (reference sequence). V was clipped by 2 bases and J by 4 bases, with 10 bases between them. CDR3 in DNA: TGTGCCAGCAGTTTACTTCGAGGATCAGATACGCAGTATTTT. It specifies CASSLLRGSDTQYF.

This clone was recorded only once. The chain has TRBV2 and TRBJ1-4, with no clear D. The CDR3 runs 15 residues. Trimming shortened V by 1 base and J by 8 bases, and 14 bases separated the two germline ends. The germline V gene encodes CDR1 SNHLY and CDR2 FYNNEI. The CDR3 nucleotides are TGTGCCAGCAGTGAAGGGGAGGTACCTCGGGAAAAACTGTTTTTT. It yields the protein CASSEGEVPREKLFF.

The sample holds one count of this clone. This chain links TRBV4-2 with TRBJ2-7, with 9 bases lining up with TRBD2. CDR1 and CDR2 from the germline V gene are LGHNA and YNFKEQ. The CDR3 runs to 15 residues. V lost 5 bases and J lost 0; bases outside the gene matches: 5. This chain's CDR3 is CASSNGLASSYEQYF. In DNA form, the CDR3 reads TGTGCCAGCAGCAACGGACTAGCGAGCTCCTACGAGCAGTACTTC.

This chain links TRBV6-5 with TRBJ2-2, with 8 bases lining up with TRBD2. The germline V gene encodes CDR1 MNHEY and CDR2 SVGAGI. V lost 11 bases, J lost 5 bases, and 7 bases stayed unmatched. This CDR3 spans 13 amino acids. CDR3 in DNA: TGTGCCGCAGGGACTAGGGGTACCGGGGAGCTGTTTTTT. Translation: CAAGTRGTGELFF.

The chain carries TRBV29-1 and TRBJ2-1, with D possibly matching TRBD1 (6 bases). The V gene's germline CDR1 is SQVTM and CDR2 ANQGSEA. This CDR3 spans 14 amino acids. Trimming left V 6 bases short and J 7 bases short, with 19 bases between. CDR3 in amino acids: CSVRDIPSGNEQFF. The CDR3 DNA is TGCAGCGTACGGGACATCCCCTCTGGGAATGAGCAGTTCTTC.

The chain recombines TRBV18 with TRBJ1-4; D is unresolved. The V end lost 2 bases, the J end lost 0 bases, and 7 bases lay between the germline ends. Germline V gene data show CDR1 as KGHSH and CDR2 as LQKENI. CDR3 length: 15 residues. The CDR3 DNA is TGTGCCAGCTCACCAAGGGTTGCAACTAATGAAAAACTGTTTTTT. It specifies CASSPRVATNEKLFF.

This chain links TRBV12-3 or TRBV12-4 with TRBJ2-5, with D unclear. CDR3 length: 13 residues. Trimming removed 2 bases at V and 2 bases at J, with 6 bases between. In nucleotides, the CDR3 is TGTGCCAGCAGTTTAAGGAATCAAGAGACCCAGTACTTC. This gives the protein CASSLRNQETQYF.

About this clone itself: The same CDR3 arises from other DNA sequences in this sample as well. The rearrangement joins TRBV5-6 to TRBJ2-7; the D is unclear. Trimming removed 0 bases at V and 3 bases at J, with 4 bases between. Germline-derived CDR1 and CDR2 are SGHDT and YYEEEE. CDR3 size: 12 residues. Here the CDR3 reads CASSLGGYEQYF. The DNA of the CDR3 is TGTGCCAGCAGCTTGGGAGGCTACGAGCAGTACTTC.

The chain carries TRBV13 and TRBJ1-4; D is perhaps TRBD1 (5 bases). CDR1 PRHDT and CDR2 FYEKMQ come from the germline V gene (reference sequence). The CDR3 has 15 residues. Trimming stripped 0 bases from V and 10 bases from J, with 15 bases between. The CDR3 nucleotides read TGTGCCAGCAGCTTAGGGACAGCCGAAGGCGGAAAACTGTTTTTT. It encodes CASSLGTAEGGKLFF.

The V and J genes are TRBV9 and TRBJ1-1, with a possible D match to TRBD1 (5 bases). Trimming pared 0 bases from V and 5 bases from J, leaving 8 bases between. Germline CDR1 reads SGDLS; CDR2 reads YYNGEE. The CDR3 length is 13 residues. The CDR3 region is CASSVEEGTEAFF. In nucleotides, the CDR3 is TGTGCCAGCAGCGTAGAAGAGGGGACTGAAGCTTTCTTT.

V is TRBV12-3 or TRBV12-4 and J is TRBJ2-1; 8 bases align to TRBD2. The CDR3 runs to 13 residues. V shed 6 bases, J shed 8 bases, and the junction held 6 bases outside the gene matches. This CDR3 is CASRLSGNDEQFF. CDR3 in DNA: TGTGCCAGCAGACTTAGCGGGAATGATGAGCAGTTCTTC.